The 21 T cell receptor beta chains below all came from one sample that was sequenced in a study of CD4+ T cells in melanoma. Generated by immunoSEQ multiplex PCR, the TCRdb table keeps only in-frame clones and is missing some. The table lists more than 110,000 clones, around 90% of them singletons. The receptors were sampled from a human donor with melanoma.

This chain links TRBV9 with TRBJ2-5; D possibly corresponds to TRBD2 (5 bases). Germline values: CDR1 SGDLS, CDR2 YYNGEE. Trimming took off 0 bases at V and 5 bases at J, with 11 bases between the two ends. The CDR3 is made up of 14 amino acids. DNA of the CDR3: TGTGCCAGCAGCGTAGGAGTCAGAGGGGAGACCCAGTACTTC. Translating gives CASSVGVRGETQYF.

The J gene is TRBJ2-3, the V gene TRBV30; perhaps TRBD2 as D (5 bases). Trimming removed 4 bases from V and 3 bases from J, with 17 bases in between. Germline V gene data show CDR1 as GTSNPN and CDR2 as SVGIG (reference sequence). This CDR3 has 15 residues. CDR3 sequence: CAWIWADSRTDTQYF. The CDR3 coding sequence is TGTGCCTGGATCTGGGCGGACTCCAGAACAGATACGCAGTATTTT.

The rearrangement uses TRBV6-4 and TRBJ2-1, with 7 bases fitting TRBD2. V was clipped by 0 bases and J by 7 bases; unmatched bases: 3. The CDR3 spans 14 residues. Germline CDR1 and CDR2: MRHNA and SNTAGT. In nucleotides, the CDR3 is TGTGCCAGCAGTGACTCAGGGACTAAAAATGAGCAGTTCTTC. This gives the protein CASSDSGTKNEQFF.

The J gene is TRBJ1-5, the V gene TRBV19; D not certain. Germline V gives CDR1 LNHDA, CDR2 SQIVND (reference sequence). The length of the CDR3 is 15 residues. V lost 4 bases and J 0 bases, leaving 10 bases between the germline ends. The CDR3 DNA reads TGTGCCAGTAGTAAGGGAGATTATAGCAATCAGCCCCAGCATTTT. Its translation is CASSKGDYSNQPQHF.

The table lists this clone with a count of one. The gene calls are TRBV19 and TRBJ1-4; TRBD1 matches at 7 bases. The CDR3 contains 17 residues. CDR1 and CDR2 from the germline V gene are LNHDA and SQIVND (reference sequence). V shed 5 bases, J shed 0 bases, and the junction held 9 bases outside the gene matches. CDR3 bases: TGTGCCAGTAGTTCTCCCCGGGACAGCACAACTAATGAAAAACTGTTTTTT. It translates to CASSSPRDSTTNEKLFF.

V gene TRBV6-1 combines with J gene TRBJ1-5, with D perhaps matching TRBD1 (5 bases). The CDR3 runs 12 residues. Germline assignment: CDR1 MNHNS and CDR2 SASEGT. V was clipped by 10 bases and J by 4 bases, with 11 bases between them. The CDR3 protein is CAIRDGNQPQHF. The DNA for the CDR3 is TGTGCCATACGGGACGGGAATCAGCCCCAGCATTTT.

The rearrangement uses TRBV5-4 and TRBJ2-5; TRBD2 is a possible D gene (5 bases). V lost 4 bases and J 5 bases, leaving 15 bases between the germline ends. The CDR3 loop spans 14 amino acids. Germline values: CDR1 SGHNT, CDR2 YYREEE (reference sequence). The CDR3 nucleotides read TGTGCCAGCAGCCCCGGCGGGTCTGAGGAGACCCAGTACTTC. This sequence encodes CASSPGGSEETQYF. Drawing the rest from reference TRBV5-4 and TRBJ2-5, the complete variable domain is ETGVTQSPTHLIKTRGQQVTLRCSSQSGHNTVSWYQQALGQGPQFIFQYYREEENGRGNFPPRFSGLQFPNYSSELNVNALELDDSALYLCASSPGGSEETQYFGPGTRLLVL.

The rearrangement uses TRBV7-2 and TRBJ2-1, with D perhaps being TRBD1 or TRBD2 (5 bases each). The CDR3 has 16 residues. CDR1 is SGHTA and CDR2 is FQGNSA in the germline V gene. The V end lost 7 bases, the J end lost 0 bases, and 16 bases lay between the germline ends. Here the CDR3 DNA reads TGTGCCAGCAACGAAGCCGGGACGGTCTCCTACAATGAGCAGTTCTTC. Protein product: CASNEAGTVSYNEQFF.

The gene calls are TRBV18 and TRBJ1-1, with a possible D match to TRBD1 (5 bases). Looked up from germline, CDR1 is KGHSH and CDR2 is LQKENI. V was cut by 0 bases and J by 1 base, with 12 bases left in between. The CDR3 runs 16 residues. The CDR3 loop reads CASSPPQGASNTEAFF. In DNA form, the CDR3 reads TGTGCCAGCTCACCACCCCAGGGTGCCTCGAACACTGAAGCTTTCTTT.

The V gene is TRBV7-9, the J gene TRBJ1-1; D not certain. The germline gives CDR1 SEHNR, CDR2 FQNEAQ (reference sequence). The CDR3 is 15 residues long. V was cut by 1 base and J by 6 bases, with 15 bases left in between. The CDR3: CASSLEAGSLAEAFF. The CDR3 DNA reads TGTGCCAGCAGCTTAGAAGCGGGCTCCTTGGCTGAAGCTTTCTTT.

The rearrangement joins TRBV11-2 to TRBJ2-1, with TRBD1 identical over 7 bases. V gave up 4 bases and J gave up 9 bases; unmatched junction bases: 6. CDR3 length: 13 residues. Germline CDR1 SGHAT, CDR2 FQNNGV. The CDR3 loop is CASSSDRVGEQFF. The CDR3 DNA reads as TGTGCCAGCAGCTCAGACAGGGTCGGTGAGCAGTTCTTC.

The V gene is TRBV5-8, the J gene TRBJ2-7; 9 positions agree with TRBD2. After removal of 4 bases from V and 1 base from J, the junction contained 12 bases not matched to a gene. This CDR3 has 17 amino acids. Germline CDR1 reads SGHTS; CDR2 reads YDEGEE. CDR3 nucleotides: TGTGCCAGCAGCCGATCGTTTAGCGGGGGACCTTCCTACGAGCAGTACTTC. Translation: CASSRSFSGGPSYEQYF.

The chain employs TRBV5-4 and TRBJ2-7, with TRBD1 matching over 10 bases. Per the germline V gene, CDR1 is SGHNT and CDR2 is YYREEE (reference sequence). The length of the CDR3 is 15 residues. V lost 4 bases to trimming and J lost 5 bases; unmatched junction nucleotides: 9. The CDR3 sequence is CASSPSGTGVDEQYF. The CDR3 nucleotides read TGTGCCAGCAGCCCCTCCGGGACAGGGGTTGACGAGCAGTACTTC.

The V and J genes are TRBV2 and TRBJ2-7; D gene uncertain. Germline CDR1 reads SNHLY; CDR2 reads FYNNEI. The CDR3 totals 13 residues. V gave up 6 bases and J gave up 0 bases, with 9 bases separating them. The DNA for the CDR3 is TGTGCCAGCAGAAGCGTATCCTCCTACGAGCAGTACTTC. This sequence encodes CASRSVSSYEQYF. Drawing the rest from reference TRBV2 and TRBJ2-7, the complete variable domain is EPEVTQTPSHQVTQMGQEVILRCVPISNHLYFYWYRQILGQKVEFLVSFYNNEISEKSEIFDDQFSVERPDGSNFTLKIRSTKLEDSAMYFCASRSVSSYEQYFGPGTRLTVT.

The chain joins TRBV5-1 to TRBJ2-3, with D perhaps matching TRBD1 (5 bases). Trimming pared 2 bases from V and 3 bases from J, leaving 13 bases between. The germline V gene encodes CDR1 SGHRS and CDR2 YFSETQ. This CDR3 has 15 residues. The CDR3 is CASSFWQGRTDTQYF. DNA for the CDR3: TGCGCCAGCAGCTTTTGGCAGGGCAGGACAGATACGCAGTATTTT.

The chain is built from TRBV11-2 and TRBJ2-3; the D gene is possibly TRBD2 (5 bases). CDR3 size: 16 residues. V lost 4 bases and J lost 2, with 16 bases in between. Germline CDR1 is SGHAT and CDR2 is FQNNGV. CDR3 DNA: TGTGCCAGCAGCTCAGGACTCCAAAGCTACACAGATACGCAGTATTTT. Protein: CASSSGLQSYTDTQYF. Looking up the rest from reference TRBV11-2 and TRBJ2-3 gives the full variable domain: EAGVAQSPRYKIIEKRQSVAFWCNPISGHATLYWYQQILGQGPKLLIQFQNNGVVDDSQLPKDRFSAERLKGVDSTLKIQPAKLEDSAVYLCASSSGLQSYTDTQYFGPGTRLTVL.

The V and J genes are TRBV27 and TRBJ1-5; the match to TRBD1 covers 10 bases. The CDR3 runs to 17 residues. V lost 0 bases, J lost 7 bases, and 9 bases stayed unmatched. Germline V lookup: CDR1 MNHEY, CDR2 SMNVEV (reference sequence). DNA for the CDR3: TGTGCCAGCAGTTTATCCCTCGACAGGGGGCTACTCCAGCCCCAGCATTTT. Its protein is CASSLSLDRGLLQPQHF.

CDR3 loop: CASKQGRQPQHF. DNA of the CDR3: TGTGCCAGCAAACAGGGCCGACAGCCCCAGCATTTT. This chain links TRBV2 with TRBJ1-5, with TRBD1 as a possible D gene (6 bases). Germline CDR1 is SNHLY and CDR2 is FYNNEI. Deletions cut 7 bases from V and 7 bases from J, with 11 bases between. The CDR3 loop spans 12 amino acids.

V and J are TRBV5-1 and TRBJ1-1; maybe TRBD1 (5 bases). V gave up 4 bases and J gave up 1 base, with 11 bases separating them. The V gene's germline CDR1 is SGHRS and CDR2 YFSETQ. CDR3 length: 14 residues. The CDR3 loop is CASSRGDENTEAFF. In DNA, the CDR3 is TGCGCCAGCAGCCGGGGGGACGAGAACACTGAAGCTTTCTTT. Looking up the rest from reference TRBV5-1 and TRBJ1-1 gives the full variable domain: KAGVTQTPRYLIKTRGQQVTLSCSPISGHRSVSWYQQTPGQGLQFLFEYFSETQRNKGNFPGRFSGRQFSNSRSEMNVSTLELGDSALYLCASSRGDENTEAFFGQGTRLTVV.

The chain couples TRBV7-3 to TRBJ2-3; D gene ambiguous. The CDR3 is 13 amino acids. CDR1 and CDR2 (germline): SGHTA, FQGTGA. V dropped 5 bases and J dropped 6 bases, with 12 bases sitting between them. Here the CDR3 reads CASSQEPEDTQYF. CDR3 in DNA: TGTGCCAGCAGCCAGGAACCCGAGGATACGCAGTATTTT.

The table lists this clone with a few counts. The chain's CDR3 is CASSLVGVGRTGSKTQYF. CDR3 sequence (DNA): TGTGCCAGCAGCTTAGTTGGGGTCGGAAGGACAGGGTCGAAGACCCAGTACTTC. The chain links TRBV7-2 to TRBJ2-5, with 8 bases fitting TRBD1. J was trimmed by 6 bases and V by 1 base; bases with no gene match: 16. This CDR3 has 18 residues. The germline CDR1 and CDR2 sequences are SGHTA and FQGNSA. Using reference TRBV7-2 and TRBJ2-5 for the parts outside the CDR3, the full variable domain is GAGVSQSPSNKVTEKGKDVELRCDPISGHTALYWYRQSLGQGLEFLIYFQGNSAPDKSGLPSDRFSAERTGGSVSTLTIQRTQQEDSAVYLCASSLVGVGRTGSKTQYFGPGTRLLVL.